This is a list of T cell receptor beta chains from one sample in a study of blood T cells in healthy people across ages. TCRdb fed the 5' RACE reads into MiXCR, producing one record per CDR3 protein. Of about 680,000 distinct CDR3 sequences in the sample, around half were seen once. The sequenced sample was blood. The receptors derive from a woman aged 60-70 years in good health. The CDR3 runs from the conserved cysteine through the conserved F or W. D genes are given only for firm matches. Expanded clones are given a class, and other clones once, few, many or no size at all.

v_call	d_call	clone_size	j_call	cdr3_aa	cdr3_nt
TRBV7-2	TRBD1	NA	TRBJ2-2	CASSFHGTANTGELFF	TGTGCCAGCAGCTTTCACGGGACAGCGAACACCGGGGAGCTGTTTTTT
TRBV29-1	NA	few	TRBJ2-7	CSVGSSVYEQYF	TGCAGCGTCGGCAGCTCAGTATACGAGCAGTACTTC
TRBV7-9	NA	NA	TRBJ1-6	CASRGAAYSPLHF	TGTGCCAGCCGGGGGGCAGCTTATTCACCCCTCCACTTT
TRBV7-2	NA	NA	TRBJ2-3	CASSPGPLISGRTDTQYF	TGTGCCAGCAGCCCCGGGCCCCTCATTAGCGGACGCACAGATACGCAGTATTTT
TRBV6-2/TRBV6-3	NA	NA	TRBJ1-2	CASTEDGLGGDYTF	TGTGCCAGCACCGAAGATGGGTTGGGGGGCGACTACACCTTC
TRBV20-1	NA	NA	TRBJ2-4	CGAEPTVERDIQYF	TGCGGTGCTGAGCCGACGGTCGAACGGGACATTCAGTACTTC
TRBV21-1	NA	NA	TRBJ2-7	CASSSPSQGYEQYF	TGTGCCAGCAGCTCCCCTTCCCAGGGGTACGAGCAGTACTTC
TRBV6-2/TRBV6-3	NA	NA	TRBJ1-2	CASNDLTNYGYTF	TGTGCCAGCAATGATTTGACTAACTATGGCTACACCTTC
TRBV5-1	TRBD2	NA	TRBJ2-3	CASSLGGLAGGPDTQYF	TGCGCCAGCAGCTTGGGGGGACTAGCGGGAGGGCCAGATACGCAGTATTTT
TRBV29-1	NA	NA	TRBJ1-1	CSAHDTEAFF	TGCAGCGCTCATGACACTGAAGCTTTCTTT
TRBV20-1	TRBD1	NA	TRBJ1-2	CSATRTGAPAGGYTF	TGCAGTGCTACCCGGACAGGGGCCCCCGCGGGGGGCTACACCTTC